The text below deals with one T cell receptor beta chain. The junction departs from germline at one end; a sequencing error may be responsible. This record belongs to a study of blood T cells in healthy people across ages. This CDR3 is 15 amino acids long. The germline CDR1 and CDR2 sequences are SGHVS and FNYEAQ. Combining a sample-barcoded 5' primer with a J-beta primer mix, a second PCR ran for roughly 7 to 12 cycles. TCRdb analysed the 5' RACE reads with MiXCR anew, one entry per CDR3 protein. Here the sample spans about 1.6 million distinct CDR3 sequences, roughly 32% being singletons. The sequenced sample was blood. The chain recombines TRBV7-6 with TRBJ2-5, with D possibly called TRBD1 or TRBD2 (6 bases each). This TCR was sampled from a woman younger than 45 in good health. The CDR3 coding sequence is TGTGCCGGCAGCGTCCTGGTGGGGGGCGAAGAGACCCAGTACTTC. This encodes CAGSVLVGGEETQYF.